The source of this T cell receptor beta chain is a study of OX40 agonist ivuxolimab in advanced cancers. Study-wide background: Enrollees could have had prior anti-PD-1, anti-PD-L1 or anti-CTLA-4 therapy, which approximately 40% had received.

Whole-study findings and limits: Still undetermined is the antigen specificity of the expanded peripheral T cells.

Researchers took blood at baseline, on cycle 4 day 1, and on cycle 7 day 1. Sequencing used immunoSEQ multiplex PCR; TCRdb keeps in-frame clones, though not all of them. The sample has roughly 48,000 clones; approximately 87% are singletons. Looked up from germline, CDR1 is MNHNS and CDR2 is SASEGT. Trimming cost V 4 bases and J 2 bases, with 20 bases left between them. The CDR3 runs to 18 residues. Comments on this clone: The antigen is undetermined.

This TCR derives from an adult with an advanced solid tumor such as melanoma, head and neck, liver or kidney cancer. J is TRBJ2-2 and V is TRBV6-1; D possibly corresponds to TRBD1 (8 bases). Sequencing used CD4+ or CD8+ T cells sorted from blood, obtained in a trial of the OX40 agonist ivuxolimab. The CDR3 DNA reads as TGTGCCAGCAGTGTTCGGGGGGACAGGTATTTTAACACCGGGGAGCTGTTTTTT. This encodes CASSVRGDRYFNTGELFF.